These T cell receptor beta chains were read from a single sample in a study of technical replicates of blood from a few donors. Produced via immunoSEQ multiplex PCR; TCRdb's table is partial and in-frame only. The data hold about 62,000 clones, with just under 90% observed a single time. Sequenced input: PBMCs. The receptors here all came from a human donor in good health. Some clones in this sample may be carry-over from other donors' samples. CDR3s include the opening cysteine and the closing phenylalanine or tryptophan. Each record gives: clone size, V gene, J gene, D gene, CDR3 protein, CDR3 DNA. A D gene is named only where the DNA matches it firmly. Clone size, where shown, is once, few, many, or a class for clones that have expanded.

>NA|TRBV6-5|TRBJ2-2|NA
CASSYSKIQGLGLFF
TGTGCCAGCAGTTACTCGAAAATTCAGGGCCTGGGGCTGTTTTTT
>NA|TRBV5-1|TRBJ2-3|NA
CASSFGADTQYF
TGCGCCAGCAGCTTCGGGGCAGATACGCAGTATTTT
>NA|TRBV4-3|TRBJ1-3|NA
CASSQGPGNTIYF
TGCGCCAGCAGCCAAGGGCCGGGAAACACCATATATTTT
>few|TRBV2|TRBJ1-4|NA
CASKTQGTSEKLFF
TGTGCCAGCAAGACACAGGGAACGAGTGAAAAACTGTTTTTT
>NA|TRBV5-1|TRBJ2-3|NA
CASSLGGPGLTDTQYF
TGCGCCAGCAGCTTGGGGGGCCCCGGCCTAACAGATACGCAGTATTTT
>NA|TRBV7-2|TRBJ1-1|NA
CASSSQGLAEAFF
TGTGCCAGCAGCTCGCAGGGTCTGGCTGAAGCTTTCTTT
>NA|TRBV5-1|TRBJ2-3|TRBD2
CASSLRTSGRTGADTQYF
TGCGCCAGCAGCCTTCGGACTAGCGGGAGAACTGGTGCAGATACGCAGTATTTT
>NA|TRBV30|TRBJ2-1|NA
CASSIGNEQFF
TGTGCCTCCTCTATCGGTAATGAGCAGTTCTTC
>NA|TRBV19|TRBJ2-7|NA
CASSTQGTSYEQYF
TGTGCCAGTAGTACGCAGGGGACGAGCTACGAGCAGTACTTC
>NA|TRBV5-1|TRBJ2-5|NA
CASNAGRPPVGTQYF
TGCGCCAGCAACGCAGGGCGTCCCCCTGTTGGGACCCAGTACTTC
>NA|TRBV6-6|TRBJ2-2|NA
CASSLTIGELFF
TGTGCCAGCAGTTTAACTATCGGGGAGCTGTTTTTT
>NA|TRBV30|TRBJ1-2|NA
CAWSDRTYGYTF
TGTGCCTGGAGCGACAGAACGTATGGCTACACCTTC
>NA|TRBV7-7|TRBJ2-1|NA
CASSLRPQIYNEQFF
TGTGCCAGCAGCTTAAGGCCACAGATTTACAATGAGCAGTTCTTC
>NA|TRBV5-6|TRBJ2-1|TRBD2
CASSYWTSGVEEQFF
TGTGCCAGCAGCTACTGGACTAGCGGGGTGGAAGAGCAGTTCTTC
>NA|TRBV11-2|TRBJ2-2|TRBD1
CASTRQGSNTGELFF
TGTGCCAGCACGCGACAGGGATCGAACACCGGGGAGCTGTTTTTT
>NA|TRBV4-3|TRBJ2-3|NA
CASSQEGSGTDTQYF
TGCGCCAGCAGCCAAGAAGGCAGCGGCACAGATACGCAGTATTTT
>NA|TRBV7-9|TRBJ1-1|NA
CASSPIQIKAFF
TGTGCCAGCAGCCCAATTCAGATAAAAGCTTTCTTT
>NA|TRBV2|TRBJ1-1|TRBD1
CASSGTGGRTEAFF
TGTGCCAGCAGTGGGACAGGGGGCCGGACTGAAGCTTTCTTT
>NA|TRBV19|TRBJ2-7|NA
CASSAEIRYEQYF
TGTGCCAGTAGTGCGGAGATTAGATACGAGCAGTACTTC
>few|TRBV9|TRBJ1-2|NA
CASSVAWGGYTF
TGTGCCAGCAGCGTAGCTTGGGGCGGCTACACCTTC
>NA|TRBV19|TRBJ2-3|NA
CASSTGADTQYF
TGTGCCAGTAGTACAGGGGCAGATACGCAGTATTTT
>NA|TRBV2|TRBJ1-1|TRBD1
CASISQGQGEAFF
TGTGCCAGCATCTCACAGGGACAGGGTGAAGCTTTCTTT
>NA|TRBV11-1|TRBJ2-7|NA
CASSARASHFYEQYF
TGTGCCAGCAGCGCCCGGGCTAGCCACTTCTACGAGCAGTACTTC
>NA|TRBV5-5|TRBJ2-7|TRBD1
CASSFPGQGSSYEQYF
TGTGCCAGCAGCTTTCCGGGACAGGGATCCTCTTACGAGCAGTACTTC
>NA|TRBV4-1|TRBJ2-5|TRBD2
CASSPRGGALETQYF
TGCGCCAGCAGCCCTCGGGGGGGGGCTCTGGAGACCCAGTACTTC
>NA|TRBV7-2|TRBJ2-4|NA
CASSPVPGAKNIQYF
TGTGCCAGCAGCCCGGTCCCGGGGGCCAAAAACATTCAGTACTTC
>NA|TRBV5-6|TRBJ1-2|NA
CASSLAGGYTF
TGTGCCAGCAGCCTCGCCGGGGGCTACACCTTC
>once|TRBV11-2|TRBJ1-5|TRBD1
CASSLDGTGRAPQHF
TGTGCCAGCAGCTTAGATGGGACAGGGAGGGCTCCCCAGCATTTT
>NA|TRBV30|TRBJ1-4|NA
CAWSVTGGSNEKLFF
TGTGCCTGGAGTGTGACAGGCGGTTCTAATGAAAAACTGTTTTTT
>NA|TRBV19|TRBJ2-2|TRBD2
CASSIIRGANTGELFF
TGTGCCAGTAGTATTATTCGGGGGGCGAACACCGGGGAGCTGTTTTTT
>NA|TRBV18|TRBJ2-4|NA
CASSLGQLKNIQYF
TGTGCCAGCTCGCTCGGACAGTTGAAAAACATTCAGTACTTC
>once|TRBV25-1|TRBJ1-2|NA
CASSVAQNYGYTF
TGTGCCAGCAGTGTTGCACAGAACTATGGCTACACCTTC
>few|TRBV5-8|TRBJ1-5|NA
CASSFELTDNQPQHF
TGTGCCAGCAGCTTTGAGCTAACAGACAATCAGCCCCAGCATTTT
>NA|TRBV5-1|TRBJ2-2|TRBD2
CASRLAGGYMRELFF
TGCGCCAGCAGGCTAGCGGGAGGTTATATGAGGGAGCTGTTTTTT
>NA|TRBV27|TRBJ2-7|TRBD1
CASSLQRDRAHEQYF
TGTGCCAGCAGTTTACAAAGGGACAGGGCCCACGAGCAGTACTTC
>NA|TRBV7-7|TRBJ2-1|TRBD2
CASSLDSGGRNNEQFF
TGTGCCAGCAGCTTAGACAGCGGGGGGCGGAATAATGAGCAGTTCTTC
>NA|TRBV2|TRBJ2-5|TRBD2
CASSSLGTIQETQYF
TGTGCCAGCAGTAGTCTTGGGACTATTCAAGAGACCCAGTACTTC
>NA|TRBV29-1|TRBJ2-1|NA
CSKSAGARNEQFF
TGCAGCAAGTCGGCAGGGGCTCGGAATGAGCAGTTCTTC
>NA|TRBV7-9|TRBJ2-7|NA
CASSPRKRHEQYF
TGTGCCAGCAGCCCACGGAAGCGCCACGAGCAGTACTTC
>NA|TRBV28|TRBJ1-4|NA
CASSLLPQGGEKLFF
TGTGCCAGCAGTTTATTGCCCCAGGGAGGTGAAAAACTGTTTTTT
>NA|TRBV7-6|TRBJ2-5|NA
CASSLEAETQYF
TGTGCCAGCAGCTTAGAAGCCGAGACCCAGTACTTC
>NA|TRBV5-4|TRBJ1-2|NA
CASSFQGLDYGYTF
TGTGCCAGCAGCTTCCAGGGGCTGGACTATGGCTACACCTTC
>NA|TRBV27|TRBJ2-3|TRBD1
CASSFGTGMKSTDTQYF
TGTGCCAGCAGTTTCGGGACAGGCATGAAATCCACAGATACGCAGTATTTT
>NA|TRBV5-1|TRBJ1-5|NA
CASSLDSGVQPQHF
TGCGCCAGCAGCTTGGATTCAGGGGTTCAGCCCCAGCATTTT
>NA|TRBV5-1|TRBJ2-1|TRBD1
CASSLAWDRPMDEQFF
TGCGCCAGCAGCTTGGCCTGGGACAGGCCCATGGATGAGCAGTTCTTC
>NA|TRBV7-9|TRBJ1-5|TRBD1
CASSSSTGGAGNQPQHF
TGTGCCAGCAGTTCCAGTACAGGGGGCGCGGGCAATCAGCCCCAGCATTTT
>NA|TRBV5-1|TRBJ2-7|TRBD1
CASNLGTGKGAYEQYF
TGCGCCAGCAACCTCGGGACAGGGAAAGGGGCCTACGAGCAGTACTTC
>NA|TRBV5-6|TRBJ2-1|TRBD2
CASSLVRGAGDEQFF
TGTGCCAGCAGCTTGGTGCGGGGGGCCGGGGATGAGCAGTTCTTC
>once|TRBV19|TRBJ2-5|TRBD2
CASSPGTSGAETQYF
TGTGCCAGTAGTCCAGGGACTAGCGGGGCAGAGACCCAGTACTTC
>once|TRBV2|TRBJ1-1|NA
CASNSDSEAFF
TGTGCCAGCAACTCGGACAGTGAAGCTTTCTTT
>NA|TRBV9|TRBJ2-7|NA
CASSRGGGGSYEQYF
TGTGCCAGCAGCCGCGGCGGAGGGGGCTCGTACGAGCAGTACTTC
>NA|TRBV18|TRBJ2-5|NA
CASSLLGGGTQETQYF
TGTGCCAGCTCACTACTCGGGGGAGGAACACAAGAGACCCAGTACTTC
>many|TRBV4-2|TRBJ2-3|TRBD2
CASSQNIAGGPSTDTQYF
TGTGCCAGCAGCCAAAATATAGCGGGAGGGCCGTCTACAGATACGCAGTATTTT
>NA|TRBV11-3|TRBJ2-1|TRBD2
CASSLARGRANEQFF
TGTGCCAGCAGCTTAGCGCGCGGGAGAGCCAATGAGCAGTTCTTC
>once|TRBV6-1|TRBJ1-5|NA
CASSENRGTQHF
TGTGCCAGCAGTGAAAATCGGGGGACCCAGCATTTT
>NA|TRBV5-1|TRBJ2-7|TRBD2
CASSPLAGVDEQYF
TGCGCCAGCAGCCCACTAGCGGGAGTCGACGAGCAGTACTTC
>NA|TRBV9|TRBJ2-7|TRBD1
CASSEGQWNYEQYF
TGTGCCAGCAGCGAGGGACAGTGGAACTACGAGCAGTACTTC
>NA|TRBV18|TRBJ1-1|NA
CASSPRGQNTEAFF
TGTGCCAGCTCACCGCGGGGGCAGAACACTGAAGCTTTCTTT